Each of the 21 T cell receptor beta chains below was sequenced from the same sample in a study of identifying expanded T cells in peripheral blood. Generated by immunoSEQ multiplex PCR, the TCRdb table keeps only in-frame clones and is missing some. The sample includes around 95,000 clones, 88% seen only once; the top ten take about 5.5%. Source material: blood. These receptors were taken from a person aged 18 to 70 in good health.

The rearrangement uses TRBV9 and TRBJ2-7, with a tentative D call TRBD2 (6 bases). The V gene's germline CDR1 is SGDLS and CDR2 YYNGEE. Trimming removed 4 bases from V and 4 bases from J, with 12 bases in between. The CDR3 is 13 residues long. The CDR3 reads CASSPGGGYEQYF. DNA of the CDR3: TGTGCCAGCAGCCCCGGAGGAGGGTACGAGCAGTACTTC.

This chain joins TRBV15 and TRBJ1-3; TRBD1 might be the D (5 bases). Germline values: CDR1 LNHNV, CDR2 YYDKDF (reference sequence). Trimming cost V 2 bases and J 4 bases, with 12 bases left between them. CDR3 size: 15 residues. The CDR3 region has the DNA TGTGCCACCAGCAGATTCTCAGGGATAGGAAACACCATATATTTT. Protein sequence: CATSRFSGIGNTIYF.

The V call is TRBV2, the J call TRBJ2-7; D gene ambiguous. The CDR3 contains 14 residues. V shed 7 bases and J shed 0 bases, with 13 bases lying between them. Germline CDR1 and CDR2: SNHLY and FYNNEI. Written as DNA, the CDR3 is TGTGCCAGCAAAACCAACCCAGACTCCTACGAGCAGTACTTC. As protein: CASKTNPDSYEQYF.

The chain links TRBV7-8 to TRBJ1-2; possible D gene TRBD1, 6 bases. The germline V and J ends were trimmed by 5 bases and 6 bases, with 10 bases remaining between them. The CDR3 is made up of 12 amino acids. Germline CDR1 SGHVS, CDR2 FQNEAQ. The CDR3 nucleotides read TGTGCCAGCAGCGATCACAGGGATGGCTACACCTTC. Translated, it gives CASSDHRDGYTF.

The gene calls are TRBV6-5 and TRBJ1-2; 7 bases line up with TRBD1. The germline gives CDR1 MNHEY, CDR2 SVGAGI. The CDR3 is 14 residues long. J gave up 5 bases and V 4 bases, and 7 bases lay outside the gene matches. CDR3 protein: CASSLAQGDYGYTF. Written as DNA, the CDR3 is TGTGCCAGCAGTTTAGCTCAGGGGGATTATGGCTACACCTTC.

This clone was recorded only once. The J gene is TRBJ1-1, the V gene TRBV6-5; TRBD1 matches 7 bases. V trimming: 5 bases; J trimming: 2 bases; junction bases outside the gene matches: 2. The CDR3 is 13 amino acids. Germline CDR1 and CDR2: MNHEY and SVGAGI. The CDR3 here is CASSHRGNTEAFF. CDR3 sequence (DNA): TGTGCCAGCAGTCACAGGGGCAACACTGAAGCTTTCTTT.

The chain joins TRBV9 to TRBJ2-3; TRBD2 aligns across 10 bases. Germline lookup yields CDR1 SGDLS and CDR2 YYNGEE. With V trimmed by 0 bases and J by 2 bases, 6 bases remained unmatched. The CDR3 covers 17 residues. CDR3 protein: CASSVGRTSGHTDTQYF. DNA of the CDR3: TGTGCCAGCAGCGTAGGTCGGACTAGCGGACACACAGATACGCAGTATTTT.

J is TRBJ2-1 and V is TRBV19; D not certain. V lost 1 base and J lost 3, with 4 bases in between. CDR1 and CDR2 from the germline V gene are LNHDA and SQIVND (reference sequence). There are 13 residues in the CDR3. CDR3: CASSIGSYNEQFF. CDR3 nucleotides: TGTGCCAGTAGTATAGGGAGCTACAATGAGCAGTTCTTC. The entire variable domain, with the rest obtained from reference TRBV19 and TRBJ2-1, is as follows: DGGITQSPKYLFRKEGQNVTLSCEQNLNHDAMYWYRQDPGQGLRLIYYSQIVNDFQKGDIAEGYSVSREKKESFPLTVTSAQKNPTAFYLCASSIGSYNEQFFGPGTRLTVL.

This clone is a singleton in its sample. The rearrangement joins TRBV20-1 to TRBJ2-7; D unresolved. V was clipped by 6 bases and J by 8 bases, with 11 bases between them. Germline V gives CDR1 DFQATT, CDR2 SNEGSKA (reference sequence). There are 10 residues in the CDR3. CDR3 sequence: CSALQFQQYF. CDR3 nucleotide sequence: TGCAGTGCCCTGCAGTTTCAGCAGTACTTC.

The chain joins TRBV5-1 to TRBJ1-3, with TRBD1 as a possible D gene (6 bases). CDR3 size: 16 residues. V was shortened by 1 base and J by 0 bases, with 11 bases between the two germline ends. Germline assignment: CDR1 SGHRS and CDR2 YFSETQ. The CDR3 reads CASSLSDRNSGNTIYF. The CDR3 DNA sequence: TGCGCCAGCAGCTTGAGCGACAGGAACTCTGGAAACACCATATATTTT.

This clone was counted ten times or more. This rearrangement joins TRBV2 to TRBJ1-6, with 8 bases matching TRBD1. This CDR3 contains 14 residues. The V and J ends lost 4 bases and 8 bases, in that order; junction bases with no gene match: 4. Germline loops: CDR1 SNHLY, CDR2 FYNNEI. CDR3 region: CASSVIQGDSPLHF. DNA for the CDR3: TGTGCCAGCAGTGTAATACAGGGGGATTCACCCCTCCACTTT.

The rearrangement joins TRBV10-3 to TRBJ1-3; no clear D. The CDR3 covers 13 residues. V lost 6 bases and J 0 bases, leaving 6 bases between the germline ends. CDR1 is ENHRY, CDR2 SYGVKD, per germline. CDR3 sequence reads: CAISYSSGNTIYF. The CDR3, as DNA: TGTGCCATCAGCTACAGCTCTGGAAACACCATATATTTT.

This clone was seen only once. The chain links TRBV19 to TRBJ2-6; D is unresolved. Germline CDR1 is LNHDA and CDR2 is SQIVND (reference sequence). V shed 5 bases and J shed 0 bases, with 11 bases lying between them. The CDR3 contains 16 residues. This CDR3 is CASSVTMGSGANVLTF. The CDR3 DNA reads TGTGCCAGTAGTGTCACAATGGGCTCTGGGGCCAACGTCCTGACTTTC.

The V and J genes are TRBV5-1 and TRBJ1-1; 8 positions agree with TRBD1. Germline CDR1 and CDR2: SGHRS and YFSETQ. The CDR3 spans 17 residues. With 4 bases clipped from V and 0 bases from J, the junction kept 11 bases outside the gene matches. The CDR3 spells CASSGRGGQGLNTEAFF. The CDR3, as DNA: TGCGCCAGCAGCGGGCGGGGTGGACAGGGACTGAACACTGAAGCTTTCTTT.

The chain uses TRBV5-1 and TRBJ2-2; 11 nucleotides agree with TRBD2. From germline, CDR1 is SGHRS and CDR2 YFSETQ. V gave up 1 base and J gave up 7 bases; unmatched junction bases: 3. This CDR3 has 15 residues. CDR3 in DNA: TGCGCCAGCAGCTTGACACTAGCGGGGGTCGGGGAGCTGTTTTTT. Protein: CASSLTLAGVGELFF.

J is TRBJ2-1 and V is TRBV19; tentative D call: TRBD1 (6 bases). The germline gives CDR1 LNHDA, CDR2 SQIVND (reference sequence). This CDR3 has 16 amino acids. The V end was cut by 4 bases, the J end by 0 bases, with 13 bases between. The CDR3 bases are TGTGCCAGTAGTAGAGGGACACCGAGCTCCTACAATGAGCAGTTCTTC. It is translated as CASSRGTPSSYNEQFF.

The V gene is TRBV27, the J gene TRBJ2-7; no reliable D call. The CDR3 covers 13 residues. The V and J ends lost 7 bases and 5 bases respectively, with 15 bases between them. Germline V gene data show CDR1 as MNHEY and CDR2 as SMNVEV (reference sequence). The CDR3 coding sequence is TGTGCCAGCAAGAACGAAGTAGGCCACGAGCAGTACTTC. As protein: CASKNEVGHEQYF.

The sample holds a few counts of this clone. The J gene is TRBJ2-1, the V gene TRBV7-7; TRBD2 might be the D (6 bases). V was pared by 1 base and J by 8 bases, with 9 bases between. CDR1 and CDR2 from the germline V gene are SSHAT and FNYEAQ (reference sequence). The CDR3 totals 13 residues. CDR3 residues: CASSLVRGYEQFF. The CDR3 DNA is TGTGCCAGCAGCTTAGTTCGGGGGTATGAGCAGTTCTTC.

CDR3 loop: CASSSAGVDEQFF. The CDR3 coding sequence is TGTGCCAGCAGCTCAGCGGGGGTGGATGAGCAGTTCTTC. V is TRBV7-9 and J is TRBJ2-1; TRBD2 matches 8 bases. The CDR3 is 13 residues long. The trim removed 4 bases at V and 8 bases at J, leaving 4 bases unmatched. Germline V lookup: CDR1 SEHNR, CDR2 FQNEAQ (reference sequence). The full variable domain, with the rest looked up from reference TRBV7-9 and TRBJ2-1, is DTGVSQNPRHKITKRGQNVTFRCDPISEHNRLYWYRQTLGQGPEFLTYFQNEAQLEKSRLLSDRFSAERPKGSFSTLEIQRTEQGDSAMYLCASSSAGVDEQFFGPGTRLTVL.

This chain uses TRBV15 with TRBJ1-4; D is uncertain. The CDR3 runs to 17 residues. V gave up 0 bases and J gave up 6 bases, with 17 bases separating them. Per the germline V gene, CDR1 is LNHNV and CDR2 is YYDKDF (reference sequence). The CDR3 coding sequence is TGTGCCACCAGCAGAGACCAAGGGTATTTGCGGGATGAAAAACTGTTTTTT. Its translation: CATSRDQGYLRDEKLFF.

This chain connects TRBV7-2 to TRBJ2-2, with D perhaps TRBD2 (5 bases). CDR3 length: 15 amino acids. With 2 bases removed from V and 5 bases from J, the gap between germline ends came to 12 bases. Germline-derived CDR1 and CDR2 are SGHTA and FQGNSA. The CDR3 protein is CASSLNLRETGELFF. Written as DNA, the CDR3 is TGTGCCAGCAGCTTAAATCTCCGGGAAACCGGGGAGCTGTTTTTT.